This T cell receptor (beta chain) was sequenced in a study of vaccination and CD4 T cells after COVID-19. The Oncomine TCR Beta short-read assay generated sequence data from the DNA of cultured CD4+ T cells. DNA came from CD4+ T cells after culture. TCRdb itself ran the PCR reads through MiXCR, one entry per CDR3 protein. The table lists 9,000 to 15,000 distinct CDR3 sequences, about a third of them singletons. As to treatment: approximately nine-day PBMC culture with coronavirus spike peptide pools or control peptides (ViraFEST assay). ViraFEST enlarged antigen-specific T cell populations with peptide pools and afterwards sequenced TCRs. Each well received some 2.2 million PBMCs, cultured with roughly 9.6 IU/ml IL-2 and 10 ug/ml peptide pools. As regards this clonotype: Its matching antigen is unknown.

CDR1 and CDR2 (germline): LNHDA, SQIVND (reference sequence). The CDR3 runs to 13 residues. The V segment lost 5 bases and the J segment 7 bases; nucleotides outside the gene matches: 3. Source: CD4+ T cells from blood, cultured in vitro, taken before SARS-CoV-2 vaccination. The rearrangement joins TRBV19 to TRBJ1-2, with 11 bases lining up with TRBD1. The sequence came from a human donor who received a COVID-19 vaccine. For the CDR3, the DNA is TGTGCCAGTAGTCCCGGGACAGGGGGTGGCTACACCTTC. Protein product: CASSPGTGGGYTF.